This TCR beta chain was recovered during a study of cytomegalovirus exposure and HLA in healthy donors. PCR amplification relied on 60 Vbeta primers (plus 13 Jbeta primers). Generated by immunoSEQ multiplex PCR, the TCRdb table keeps only in-frame clones and is missing some. Of some 220,000 clones listed, roughly 78% are singletons. Germline V gives CDR1 MGHRA, CDR2 YSYEKL. The CDR3 runs to 14 residues. Between the trimmed V and J ends, which lost 0 bases and 4 bases, there was a span of 9 bases. Comment on this clone: Other DNA sequences in the same sample also yield this CDR3.

The clonotype originates from a boy between 5 and 17 years old in good health and CMV-seronegative. The chain couples TRBV4-1 to TRBJ1-1, with D unclear. The material sequenced was PBMCs. The CDR3 here is CASSQDLRGTEAFF. The CDR3 DNA sequence: TGCGCCAGCAGCCAAGATCTTCGGGGCACTGAAGCTTTCTTT.